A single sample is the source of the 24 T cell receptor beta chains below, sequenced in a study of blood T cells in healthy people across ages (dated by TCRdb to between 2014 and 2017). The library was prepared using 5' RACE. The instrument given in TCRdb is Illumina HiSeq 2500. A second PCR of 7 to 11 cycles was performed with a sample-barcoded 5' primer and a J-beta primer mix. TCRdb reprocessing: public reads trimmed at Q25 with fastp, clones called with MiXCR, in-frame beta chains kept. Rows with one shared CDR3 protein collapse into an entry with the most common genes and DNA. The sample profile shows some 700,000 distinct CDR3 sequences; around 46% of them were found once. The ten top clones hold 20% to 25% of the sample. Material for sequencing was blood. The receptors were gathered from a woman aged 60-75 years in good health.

DNA for the CDR3: TGTGCCAGCAGCAAGGGGACACCGGAACTGTTTTTT. Protein product: CASSKGTPELFF. This chain links TRBV7-8 with TRBJ1-4, with D possibly TRBD1 on 6 matching bases. Deletions cut 5 bases from V and 12 bases from J, with 13 bases between. CDR1 is SGHVS and CDR2 is FQNEAQ in the germline V gene. The length of the CDR3 is 12 residues.

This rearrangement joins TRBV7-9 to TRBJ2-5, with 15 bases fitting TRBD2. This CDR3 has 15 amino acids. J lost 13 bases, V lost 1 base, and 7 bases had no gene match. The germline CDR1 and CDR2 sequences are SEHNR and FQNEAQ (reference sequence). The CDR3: CASSLGTSGGGPPYF. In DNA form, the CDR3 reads TGTGCCAGCAGCTTAGGGACTAGCGGGGGGGGTCCCCCGTACTTC.

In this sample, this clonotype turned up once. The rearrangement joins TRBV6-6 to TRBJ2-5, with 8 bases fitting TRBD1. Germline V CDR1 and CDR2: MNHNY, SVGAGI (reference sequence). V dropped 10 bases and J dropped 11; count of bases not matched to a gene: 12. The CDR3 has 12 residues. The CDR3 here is CAIWTGSNEQYF. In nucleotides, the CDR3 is TGTGCCATTTGGACAGGGAGTAATGAGCAGTACTTC.

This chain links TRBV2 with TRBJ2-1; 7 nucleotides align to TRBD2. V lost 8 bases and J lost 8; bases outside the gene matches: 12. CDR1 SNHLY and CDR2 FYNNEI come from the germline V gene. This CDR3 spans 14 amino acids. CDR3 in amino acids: CASSGLAVGDEQFF. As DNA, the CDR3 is TGTGCCAGCTCAGGGCTAGCGGTGGGAGATGAGCAGTTCTTC. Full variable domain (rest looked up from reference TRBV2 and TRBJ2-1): EPEVTQTPSHQVTQMGQEVILRCVPISNHLYFYWYRQILGQKVEFLVSFYNNEISEKSEIFDDQFSVERPDGSNFTLKIRSTKLEDSAMYFCASSGLAVGDEQFFGPGTRLTVL.

As DNA, the CDR3 is TGCGCCAGCAGCCCGGGACTAACGGGAGACGAGCAGTACTTC. Protein: CASSPGLTGDEQYF. This chain links TRBV5-1 with TRBJ2-7; TRBD2 matches at 7 bases. J gave up 5 bases and V 4 bases, and 9 bases lay outside the gene matches. The CDR3 extends over 14 amino acids. Looked up from germline, CDR1 is SGHRS and CDR2 is YFSETQ.

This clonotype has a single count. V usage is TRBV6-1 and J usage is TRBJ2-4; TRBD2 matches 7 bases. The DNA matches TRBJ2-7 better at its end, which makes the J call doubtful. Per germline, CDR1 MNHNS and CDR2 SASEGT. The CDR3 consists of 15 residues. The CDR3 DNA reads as TGTGCCAGCAGTGCCCTTGCGGGGGACTCCTACGAGCAGTACTTC. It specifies CASSALAGDSYEQYF.

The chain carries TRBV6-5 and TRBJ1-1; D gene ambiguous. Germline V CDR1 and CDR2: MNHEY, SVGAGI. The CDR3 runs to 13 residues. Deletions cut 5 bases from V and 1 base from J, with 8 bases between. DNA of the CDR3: TGTGCCAGCAGTGTCCGACAGAACACTGAAGCTTTCTTT. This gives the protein CASSVRQNTEAFF.

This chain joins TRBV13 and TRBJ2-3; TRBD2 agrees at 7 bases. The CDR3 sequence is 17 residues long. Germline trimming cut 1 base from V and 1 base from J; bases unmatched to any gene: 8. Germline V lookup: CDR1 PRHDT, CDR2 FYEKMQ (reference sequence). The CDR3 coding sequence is TGTGCCAGCAGCTTAGTACAACTAGCGCCCGGCACAGATACGCAGTATTTT. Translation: CASSLVQLAPGTDTQYF.

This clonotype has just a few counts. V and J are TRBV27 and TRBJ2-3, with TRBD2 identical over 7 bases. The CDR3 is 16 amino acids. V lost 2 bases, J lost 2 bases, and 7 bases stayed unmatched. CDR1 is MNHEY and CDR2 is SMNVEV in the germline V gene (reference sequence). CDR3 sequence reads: CASSLGTNLPTDTQYF. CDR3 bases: TGTGCCAGCAGTTTAGGGACTAACCTCCCCACAGATACGCAGTATTTT.

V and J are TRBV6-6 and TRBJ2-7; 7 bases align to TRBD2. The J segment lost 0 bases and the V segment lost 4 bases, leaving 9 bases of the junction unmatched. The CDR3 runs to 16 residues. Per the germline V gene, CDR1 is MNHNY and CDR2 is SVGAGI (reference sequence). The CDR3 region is CASSSRGEGASYEQYF. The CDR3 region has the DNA TGTGCCAGCAGTTCCCGGGGGGAGGGAGCCTCCTACGAGCAGTACTTC.

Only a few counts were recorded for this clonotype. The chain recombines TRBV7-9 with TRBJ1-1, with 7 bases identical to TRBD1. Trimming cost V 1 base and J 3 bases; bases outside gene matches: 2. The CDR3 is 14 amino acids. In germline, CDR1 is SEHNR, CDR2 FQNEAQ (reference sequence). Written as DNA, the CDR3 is TGTGCCAGCAGCTTAGAGGACAGGCACACTGAAGCTTTCTTT. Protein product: CASSLEDRHTEAFF.

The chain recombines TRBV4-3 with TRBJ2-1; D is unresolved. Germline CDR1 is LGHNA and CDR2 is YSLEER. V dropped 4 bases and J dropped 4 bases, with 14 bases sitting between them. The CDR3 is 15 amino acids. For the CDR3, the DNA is TGCGCCAGCAGCCGCCGACTTGACACATACAATGAGCAGTTCTTC. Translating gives CASSRRLDTYNEQFF.

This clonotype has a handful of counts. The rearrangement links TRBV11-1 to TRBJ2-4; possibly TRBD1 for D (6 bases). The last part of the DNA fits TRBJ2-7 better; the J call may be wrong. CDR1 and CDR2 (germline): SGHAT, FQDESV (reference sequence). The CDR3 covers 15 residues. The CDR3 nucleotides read TGTGCCAGCAGCCCCGGGACAAGGGCCTCTGACGAGCAGTACTTC. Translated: CASSPGTRASDEQYF.

CDR3 amino acids: CASSVSEGTVYEQFF. DNA of the CDR3: TGTGCCAGCAGCGTATCGGAAGGGACGGTGTACGAGCAGTTCTTC. The chain couples TRBV9 to TRBJ2-1; possibly TRBD1 or TRBD2 for D (5 bases each). Germline CDR1 is SGDLS and CDR2 is YYNGEE. The length of the CDR3 is 15 residues. V lost 1 base and J 10 bases, leaving 18 bases between the germline ends.

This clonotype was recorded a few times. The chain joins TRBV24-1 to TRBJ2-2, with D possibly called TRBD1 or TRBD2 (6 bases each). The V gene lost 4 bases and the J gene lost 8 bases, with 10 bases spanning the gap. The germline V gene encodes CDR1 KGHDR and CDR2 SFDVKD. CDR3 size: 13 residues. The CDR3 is CATSEEGTGELFF. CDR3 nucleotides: TGTGCCACCAGTGAGGAGGGGACAGGGGAGCTGTTTTTT.

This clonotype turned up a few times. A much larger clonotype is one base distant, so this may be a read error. The CDR3 here is CASSFALGGEKLFF. The CDR3 region has the DNA TGTGCCAGCAGCTTCGCGCTCGGTGGGGAAAAACTGTTTTTT. The rearrangement uses TRBV11-2 and TRBJ1-4, with no clear D. Trimming removed 3 bases from V and 8 bases from J, with 13 bases in between. From germline, CDR1 is SGHAT and CDR2 FQNNGV. This CDR3 has 14 amino acids.

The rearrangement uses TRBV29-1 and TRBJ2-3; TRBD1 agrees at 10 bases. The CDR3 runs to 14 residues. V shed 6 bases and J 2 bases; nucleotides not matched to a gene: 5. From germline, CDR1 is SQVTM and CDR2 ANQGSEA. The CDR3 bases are TGCAGCGTCCGGGACAGGGGTGACACAGATACGCAGTATTTT. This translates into CSVRDRGDTDTQYF.

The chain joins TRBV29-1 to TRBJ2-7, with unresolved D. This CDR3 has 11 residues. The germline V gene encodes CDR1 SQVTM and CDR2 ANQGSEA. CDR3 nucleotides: TGCAGTGCCCTTCCCTACAATGAGCAGTACTTC. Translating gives CSALPYNEQYF.

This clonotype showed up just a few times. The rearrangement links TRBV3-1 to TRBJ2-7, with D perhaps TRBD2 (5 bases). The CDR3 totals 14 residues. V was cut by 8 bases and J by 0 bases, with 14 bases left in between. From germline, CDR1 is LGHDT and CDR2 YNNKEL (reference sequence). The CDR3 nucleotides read TGTGCCAGCGGAGGTAGGTGGAACTCCTACGAGCAGTACTTC. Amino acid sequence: CASGGRWNSYEQYF.

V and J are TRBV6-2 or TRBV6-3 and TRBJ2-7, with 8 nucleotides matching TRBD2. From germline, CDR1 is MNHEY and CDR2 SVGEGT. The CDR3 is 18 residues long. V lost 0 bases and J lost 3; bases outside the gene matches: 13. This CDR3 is CASSYSKASGWPIYEQYF. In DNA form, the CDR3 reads TGTGCCAGCAGTTACTCGAAGGCTAGCGGGTGGCCCATCTACGAGCAGTACTTC.

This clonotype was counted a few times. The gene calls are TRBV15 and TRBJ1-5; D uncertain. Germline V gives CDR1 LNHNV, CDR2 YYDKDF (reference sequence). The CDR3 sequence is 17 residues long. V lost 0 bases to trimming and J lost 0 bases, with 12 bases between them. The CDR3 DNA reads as TGTGCCACCAGCAGAGATGGAACAGTGGGTAGCAATCAGCCCCAGCATTTT. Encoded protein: CATSRDGTVGSNQPQHF. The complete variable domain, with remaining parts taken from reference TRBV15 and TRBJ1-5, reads DAMVIQNPRYQVTQFGKPVTLSCSQTLNHNVMYWYQQKSSQAPKLLFHYYDKDFNNEADTPDNFQSRRPNTSFCFLDIRSPGLGDTAMYLCATSRDGTVGSNQPQHFGDGTRLSIL.

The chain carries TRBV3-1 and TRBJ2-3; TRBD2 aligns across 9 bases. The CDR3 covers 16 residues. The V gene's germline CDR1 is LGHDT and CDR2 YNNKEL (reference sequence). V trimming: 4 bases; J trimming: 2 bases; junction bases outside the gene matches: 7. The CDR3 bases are TGTGCCAGCAGCCGACAGCGGGGGGTCCTCACAGATACGCAGTATTTT. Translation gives CASSRQRGVLTDTQYF.

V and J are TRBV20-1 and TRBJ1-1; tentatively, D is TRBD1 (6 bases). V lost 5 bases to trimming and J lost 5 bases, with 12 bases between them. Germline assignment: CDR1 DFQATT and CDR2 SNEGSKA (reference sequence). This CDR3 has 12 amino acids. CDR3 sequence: CSASQGTTEAFF. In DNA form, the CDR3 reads TGCAGTGCTTCCCAGGGGACGACTGAAGCTTTCTTT.

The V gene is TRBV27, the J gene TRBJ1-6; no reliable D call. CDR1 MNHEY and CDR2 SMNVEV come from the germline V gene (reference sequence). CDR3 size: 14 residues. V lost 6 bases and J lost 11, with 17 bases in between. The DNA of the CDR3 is TGTGCCAGCAGCTCCTTGGCAGGCGCTACACCCCTCCACTTT. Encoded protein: CASSSLAGATPLHF.